The T cell receptor beta chain described here comes from a study of radiotherapy plus CTLA-4 blockade in lung cancer. TCRdb's table, derived via immunoSEQ multiplex PCR, lists solely in-frame clones and lacks some. Of approximately 28,000 clones listed, about 79% are singletons. There are 17 residues in the CDR3. The V segment lost 1 base and the J segment 3 bases; nucleotides outside the gene matches: 8. Germline CDR1 reads LNHDA; CDR2 reads SQIVND (reference sequence). V gene TRBV19 combines with J gene TRBJ2-7; 11 bases map to TRBD2. This sequence originates from a human donor with non-small cell lung cancer that progressed on radiotherapy plus ipilimumab. The sequences come from peripheral blood, collected from a patient treated with radiotherapy plus ipilimumab. CDR3 sequence: CASSIGLAGTSGYEQYF. CDR3 bases: TGTGCCAGTAGTATAGGTCTGGCCGGGACTAGCGGCTACGAGCAGTACTTC.